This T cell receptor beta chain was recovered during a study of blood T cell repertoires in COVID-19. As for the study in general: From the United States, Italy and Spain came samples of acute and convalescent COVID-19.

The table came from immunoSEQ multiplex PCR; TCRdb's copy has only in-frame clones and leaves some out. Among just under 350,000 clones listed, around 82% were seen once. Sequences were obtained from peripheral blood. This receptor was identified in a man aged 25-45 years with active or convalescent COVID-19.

CDR3 DNA: TGTGCCAGCAGCTTGTCAGGTAGCGGACACACAGATACGCAGTATTTT. This sequence encodes CASSLSGSGHTDTQYF. V gene TRBV5-4 combines with J gene TRBJ2-3, with D possibly TRBD2 on 6 matching bases. Trimming pared 1 base from V and 2 bases from J, leaving 14 bases between. Per germline, CDR1 SGHNT and CDR2 YYREEE (reference sequence). The CDR3 spans 16 residues.